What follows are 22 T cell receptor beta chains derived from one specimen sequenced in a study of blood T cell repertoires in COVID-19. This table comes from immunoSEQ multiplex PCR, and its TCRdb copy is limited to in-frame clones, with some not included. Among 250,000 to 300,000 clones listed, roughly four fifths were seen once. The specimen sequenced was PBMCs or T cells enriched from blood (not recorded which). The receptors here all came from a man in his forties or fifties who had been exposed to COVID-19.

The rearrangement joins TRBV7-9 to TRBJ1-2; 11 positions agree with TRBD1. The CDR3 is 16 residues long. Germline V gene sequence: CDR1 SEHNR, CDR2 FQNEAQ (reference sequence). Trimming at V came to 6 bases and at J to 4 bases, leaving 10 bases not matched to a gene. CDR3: CASSRTGGAGSYGYTF. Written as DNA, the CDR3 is TGTGCCAGCAGTCGGACAGGGGGCGCGGGGTCCTATGGCTACACCTTC.

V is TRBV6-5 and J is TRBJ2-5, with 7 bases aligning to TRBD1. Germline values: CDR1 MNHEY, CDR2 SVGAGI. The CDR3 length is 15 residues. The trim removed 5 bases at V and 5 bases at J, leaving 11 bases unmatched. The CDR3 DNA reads TGTGCCAGCAGTCCGTCACAGGGGAGAGGGGAGACCCAGTACTTC. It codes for CASSPSQGRGETQYF.

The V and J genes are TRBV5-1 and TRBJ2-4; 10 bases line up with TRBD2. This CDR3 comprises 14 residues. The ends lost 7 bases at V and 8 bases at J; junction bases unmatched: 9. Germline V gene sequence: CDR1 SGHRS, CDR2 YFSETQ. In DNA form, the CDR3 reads TGCGCCAGCTGGTCTAGCGGGAGTGCGGACATTCAGTACTTC. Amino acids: CASWSSGSADIQYF.

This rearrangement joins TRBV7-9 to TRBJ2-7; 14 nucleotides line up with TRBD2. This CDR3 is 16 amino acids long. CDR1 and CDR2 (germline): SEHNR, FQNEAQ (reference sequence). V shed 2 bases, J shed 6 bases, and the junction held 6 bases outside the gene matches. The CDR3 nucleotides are TGTGCCAGCAGCTTAACAACCGGACTAGCGGGGGGCGAGCAGTACTTC. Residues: CASSLTTGLAGGEQYF.

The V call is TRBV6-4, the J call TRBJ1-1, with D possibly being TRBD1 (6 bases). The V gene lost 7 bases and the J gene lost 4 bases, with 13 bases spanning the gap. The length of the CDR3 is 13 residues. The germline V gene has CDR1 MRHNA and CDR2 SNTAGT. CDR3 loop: CASTSGDGTEAFF. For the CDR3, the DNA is TGTGCCAGCACCTCAGGGGACGGCACTGAAGCTTTCTTT.

The CDR3 spells CASSIDPLAGEYEQYF. Written as DNA, the CDR3 is TGTGCCAGTAGTATAGATCCCCTTGCGGGAGAGTACGAGCAGTACTTC. This chain joins TRBV19 and TRBJ2-7; 7 nucleotides agree with TRBD2. CDR1 and CDR2 (germline): LNHDA, SQIVND (reference sequence). Trimming cost V 0 bases and J 4 bases; bases outside gene matches: 9. The CDR3 totals 16 residues.

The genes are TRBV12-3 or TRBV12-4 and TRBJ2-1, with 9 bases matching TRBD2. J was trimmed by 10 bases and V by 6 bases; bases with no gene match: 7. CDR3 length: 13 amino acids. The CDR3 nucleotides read TGTGCCAGCAGGGGGACTAGCCGCCTCGAGCAGTTCTTC. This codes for CASRGTSRLEQFF.

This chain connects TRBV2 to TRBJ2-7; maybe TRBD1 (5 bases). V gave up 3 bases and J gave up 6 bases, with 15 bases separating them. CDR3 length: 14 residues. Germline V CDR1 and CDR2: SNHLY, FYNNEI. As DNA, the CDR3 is TGTGCCAGCAGTGAGAGCAGGGTAAAGGCCGAGCAGTACTTC. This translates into CASSESRVKAEQYF.

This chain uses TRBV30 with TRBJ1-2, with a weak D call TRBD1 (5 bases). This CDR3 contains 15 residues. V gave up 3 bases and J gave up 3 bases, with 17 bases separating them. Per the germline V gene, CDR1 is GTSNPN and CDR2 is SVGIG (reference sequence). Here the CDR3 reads CAWSRQRREYYGYTF. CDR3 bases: TGTGCCTGGAGCCGACAGCGGAGGGAGTACTATGGCTACACCTTC.

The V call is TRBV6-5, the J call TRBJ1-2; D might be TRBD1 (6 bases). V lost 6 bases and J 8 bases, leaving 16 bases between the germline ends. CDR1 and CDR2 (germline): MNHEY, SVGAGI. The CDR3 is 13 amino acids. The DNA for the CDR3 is TGTGCCAGCAGCCGGGACACCTCTGGGGGCTACACCTTC. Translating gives CASSRDTSGGYTF.

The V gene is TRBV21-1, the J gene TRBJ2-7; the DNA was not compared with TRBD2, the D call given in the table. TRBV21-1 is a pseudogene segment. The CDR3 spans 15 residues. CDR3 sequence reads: CASSPAAGRPYEQYF. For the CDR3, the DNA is TGTGCCAGCAGCCCAGCAGCCGGGAGACCCTACGAGCAGTACTTC.

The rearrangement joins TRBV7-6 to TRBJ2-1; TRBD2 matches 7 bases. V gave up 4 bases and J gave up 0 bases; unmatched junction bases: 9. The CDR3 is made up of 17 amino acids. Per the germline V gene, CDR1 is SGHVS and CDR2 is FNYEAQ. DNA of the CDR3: TGTGCCAGCAGCTCTCGTCCGTCTAGCGGCTCCTACAATGAGCAGTTCTTC. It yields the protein CASSSRPSSGSYNEQFF.

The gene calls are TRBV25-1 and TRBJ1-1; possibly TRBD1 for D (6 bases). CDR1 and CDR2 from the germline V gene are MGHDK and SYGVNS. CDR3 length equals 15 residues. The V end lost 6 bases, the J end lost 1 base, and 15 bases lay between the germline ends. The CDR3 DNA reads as TGTGCCAGCAGCTACCTCGGGGGGCAGAACACTGAAGCTTTCTTT. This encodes CASSYLGGQNTEAFF.

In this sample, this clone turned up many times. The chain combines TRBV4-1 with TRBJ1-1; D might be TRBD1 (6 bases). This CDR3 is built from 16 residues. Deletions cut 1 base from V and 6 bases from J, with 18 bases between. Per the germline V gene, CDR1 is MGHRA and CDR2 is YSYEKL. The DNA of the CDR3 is TGCGCCAGCAGCCAAGGTCGGTGGGCCACAGGGTCTGAAGCTTTCTTT. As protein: CASSQGRWATGSEAFF.

The CDR3 DNA follows: TGTGCCAGCAACCGCGGGGGAGTTCGCGGCTACACCTTC. It encodes CASNRGGVRGYTF. The chain recombines TRBV3-1 (or the pseudogene TRBV3-2) with TRBJ1-2; a possible D gene is TRBD1 (5 bases). This CDR3 has 13 residues. CDR1 is LGHDT, CDR2 YNNKEL, per germline (reference sequence). V was trimmed by 7 bases and J by 8 bases, leaving 17 bases between them.

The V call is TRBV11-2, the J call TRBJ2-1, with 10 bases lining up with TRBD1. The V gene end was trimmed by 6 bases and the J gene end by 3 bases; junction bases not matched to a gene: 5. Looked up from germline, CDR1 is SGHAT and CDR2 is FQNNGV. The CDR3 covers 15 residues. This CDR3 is CASRGQGGGYNEQFF. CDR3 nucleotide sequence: TGTGCCAGCAGAGGACAGGGGGGAGGCTACAATGAGCAGTTCTTC.

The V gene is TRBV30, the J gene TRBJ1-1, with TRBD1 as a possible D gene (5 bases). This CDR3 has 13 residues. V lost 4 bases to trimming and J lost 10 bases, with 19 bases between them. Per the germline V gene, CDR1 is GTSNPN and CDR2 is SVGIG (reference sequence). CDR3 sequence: CAWKGSTQRGAFF. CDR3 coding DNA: TGTGCCTGGAAAGGGTCTACCCAAAGGGGAGCTTTCTTT.

The chain's CDR3 is CASTGGGRFYEQYF. CDR3 nucleotides: TGTGCCAGCACGGGGGGGGGCAGGTTCTACGAGCAGTACTTC. The V gene is TRBV28, the J gene TRBJ2-7; 8 bases map to TRBD2. The CDR3 is 14 amino acids. J lost 3 bases, V lost 7 bases, and 8 bases had no gene match. Germline lookup yields CDR1 MDHEN and CDR2 SYDVKM.

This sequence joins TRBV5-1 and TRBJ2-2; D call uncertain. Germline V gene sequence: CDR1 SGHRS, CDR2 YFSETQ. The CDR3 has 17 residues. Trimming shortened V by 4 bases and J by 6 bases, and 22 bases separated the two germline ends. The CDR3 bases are TGCGCCAGCAGCCCAGCCTTGACGGCGGCGGCCCCCGGGGAGCTGTTTTTT. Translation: CASSPALTAAAPGELFF.

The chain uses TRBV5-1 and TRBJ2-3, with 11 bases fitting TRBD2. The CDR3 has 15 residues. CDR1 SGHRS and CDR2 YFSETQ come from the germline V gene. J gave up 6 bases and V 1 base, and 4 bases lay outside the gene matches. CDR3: CASSLPSGRKDTQYF. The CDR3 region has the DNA TGCGCCAGCAGCTTGCCTAGCGGGAGGAAGGATACGCAGTATTTT. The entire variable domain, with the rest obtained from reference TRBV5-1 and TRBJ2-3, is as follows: KAGVTQTPRYLIKTRGQQVTLSCSPISGHRSVSWYQQTPGQGLQFLFEYFSETQRNKGNFPGRFSGRQFSNSRSEMNVSTLELGDSALYLCASSLPSGRKDTQYFGPGTRLTVL.

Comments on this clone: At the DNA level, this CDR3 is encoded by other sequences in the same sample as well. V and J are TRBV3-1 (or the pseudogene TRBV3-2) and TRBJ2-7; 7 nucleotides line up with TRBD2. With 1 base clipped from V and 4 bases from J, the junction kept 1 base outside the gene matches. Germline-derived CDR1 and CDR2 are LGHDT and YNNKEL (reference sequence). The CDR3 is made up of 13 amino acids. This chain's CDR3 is CASSQVGGYEQYF. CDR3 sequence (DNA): TGTGCCAGCAGCCAAGTCGGGGGGTACGAGCAGTACTTC.

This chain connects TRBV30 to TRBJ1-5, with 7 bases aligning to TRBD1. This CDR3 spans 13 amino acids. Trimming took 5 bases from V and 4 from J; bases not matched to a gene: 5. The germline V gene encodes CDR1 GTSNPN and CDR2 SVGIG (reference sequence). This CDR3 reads CAWANRGNQPQHF. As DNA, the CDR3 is TGTGCCTGGGCCAACAGGGGTAATCAGCCCCAGCATTTT.